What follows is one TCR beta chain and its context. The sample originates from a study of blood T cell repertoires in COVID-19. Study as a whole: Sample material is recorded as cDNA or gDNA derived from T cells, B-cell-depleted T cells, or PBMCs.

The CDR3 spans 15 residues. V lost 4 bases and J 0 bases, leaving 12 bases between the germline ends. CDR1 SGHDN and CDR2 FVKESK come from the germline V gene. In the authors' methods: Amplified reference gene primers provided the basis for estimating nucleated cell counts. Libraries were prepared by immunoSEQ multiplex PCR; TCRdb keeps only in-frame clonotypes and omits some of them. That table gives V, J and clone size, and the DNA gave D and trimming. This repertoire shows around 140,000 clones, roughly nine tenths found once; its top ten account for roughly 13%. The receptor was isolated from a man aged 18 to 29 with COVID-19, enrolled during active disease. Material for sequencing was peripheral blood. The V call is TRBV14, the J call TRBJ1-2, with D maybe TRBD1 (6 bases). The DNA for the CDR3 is TGTGCCAGCAGCCCCGCCGGGACACCTAACTATGGCTACACCTTC. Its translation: CASSPAGTPNYGYTF.